Listed here are 22 T cell receptor beta chains from one sample, sequenced in a study of molecular identifiers for immune sequencing clone quantification (dated 2018 in TCRdb). Library preparation was by PCR. Sequenced using a NextSeq 500. TCRdb trimmed the raw reads at Q25, called clones with MiXCR and kept productive beta chains. Under each unique CDR3 protein, matching rows form one entry showing the most common genes and DNA. The sample data list more than 450,000 distinct CDR3 sequences, and about a quarter of these were observed just once. Approximately 0.76% of the sample is held by the ten biggest clonotypes. Sample: naive CD8+ T cells from blood, with Jurkat cell RNA spiked in. The cell subset or site label for this specimen denotes: FACS-sorted CD8+CD4-CCR7+CD45RA+ naive T cells. These receptors all come from a human donor in good health. Some libraries in this study had Jurkat cell RNA spiked in.

CDR3 nucleotides: TGTGCCAGCAGTGGAAGGACAACCCACGAGCAGTACTTC. This sequence encodes CASSGRTTHEQYF. The rearrangement joins TRBV2 to TRBJ2-7; TRBD1 is a possible D gene (5 bases). Germline V gene sequence: CDR1 SNHLY, CDR2 FYNNEI. Trimming removed 4 bases from V and 5 bases from J, with 12 bases in between. CDR3 length: 13 amino acids.

This clonotype was observed a few times. J is TRBJ1-6 and V is TRBV20-1; TRBD1 might be the D (6 bases). V gave up 6 bases and J gave up 0 bases, with 12 bases separating them. Germline CDR1 reads DFQATT; CDR2 reads SNEGSKA (reference sequence). This CDR3 is 15 amino acids long. This CDR3 is CSAGGHHSYNSPLHF. CDR3 DNA: TGCAGTGCGGGGGGACATCACTCCTATAATTCACCCCTCCACTTT.

Many counts were recorded for this clonotype. This rearrangement joins TRBV19 to TRBJ2-3, with D tentatively TRBD1 (6 bases). Between the trimmed V and J ends, which lost 4 bases and 4 bases, there was a span of 15 bases. The CDR3 has 15 residues. From germline, CDR1 is LNHDA and CDR2 SQIVND (reference sequence). CDR3 sequence: CASSTGQRTPDTQYF. In nucleotides, the CDR3 is TGTGCCAGTAGTACGGGACAACGAACCCCAGATACGCAGTATTTT.

The chain combines TRBV19 with TRBJ2-7; D may match TRBD1 or TRBD2 (5 bases each). The DNA matches TRBJ2-1 better at its end, which makes the J call doubtful. This CDR3 has 13 residues. CDR1 is LNHDA, CDR2 SQIVND, per germline (reference sequence). The CDR3 DNA reads TGTGCCAGTAGTATCGATGGGACCTACGAGCAGTTCTTC. Protein: CASSIDGTYEQFF.

This clonotype has at least ten counts. V and J are TRBV29-1 and TRBJ2-7; D may be TRBD1 (6 bases). Germline CDR1 and CDR2: SQVTM and ANQGSEA. CDR3 length: 14 residues. V was clipped by 3 bases and J by 6 bases, with 18 bases between them. The CDR3 region is CSVDPTGTNGEQYF. In nucleotides, the CDR3 is TGCAGCGTTGACCCCACAGGGACAAACGGCGAGCAGTACTTC.

The CDR3 loop reads CASSIPGQSQYF. The CDR3 DNA follows: TGTGCCAGTAGTATTCCGGGACAGTCGCAGTATTTT. The chain couples TRBV19 to TRBJ2-3; the match to TRBD1 covers 7 bases. Germline assignment: CDR1 LNHDA and CDR2 SQIVND (reference sequence). This CDR3 has 12 amino acids. Trimming cost V 3 bases and J 10 bases; bases outside gene matches: 4.

The V gene is TRBV10-1, the J gene TRBJ2-3, with D unresolved. The CDR3 consists of 14 residues. Between the trimmed V and J ends, which lost 0 bases and 6 bases, there was a span of 10 bases. CDR1 WNHNN and CDR2 SYGVQD come from the germline V gene (reference sequence). This chain's CDR3 is CASSESLLTDTQYF. DNA of the CDR3: TGCGCCAGCAGTGAGTCGCTCCTTACGGATACGCAGTATTTT.

V and J are TRBV6-5 and TRBJ2-7; either TRBD1 or TRBD2 may fit D (5 bases each). This CDR3 region has 16 residues. Germline V gene lookup returns CDR1 MNHEY and CDR2 SVGAGI. V was clipped by 4 bases and J by 1 base, with 17 bases between them. The CDR3 protein is CASSCSGDGTSYEQYF. The CDR3 DNA reads TGTGCCAGCAGTTGCTCTGGGGACGGAACATCCTACGAGCAGTACTTC.

This clonotype was observed a few times. V is TRBV13 and J is TRBJ2-1; D unresolved. Germline V gene data show CDR1 as PRHDT and CDR2 as FYEKMQ (reference sequence). V was shortened by 3 bases and J by 7 bases, with 16 bases between the two germline ends. CDR3 length: 15 residues. The CDR3 DNA follows: TGTGCCAGCAGCTTCATCCCCTCGGCCCCTAATGAGCAGTTCTTC. As protein: CASSFIPSAPNEQFF. Using reference TRBV13 and TRBJ2-1 for the parts outside the CDR3, the full variable domain is AAGVIQSPRHLIKEKRETATLKCYPIPRHDTVYWYQQGPGQDPQFLISFYEKMQSDKGSIPDRFSAQQFSDYHSELNMSSLELGDSALYFCASSFIPSAPNEQFFGPGTRLTVL.

This clonotype was counted once. A much more abundant neighbour one base away suggests this may be a read error. V and J are TRBV7-8 and TRBJ2-7, with D tentatively TRBD1 or TRBD2 (5 bases each). Germline V gene data show CDR1 as SGHVS and CDR2 as FQNEAQ. The CDR3 is made up of 15 amino acids. The chain's CDR3 is CARSLEGPGLSEQYF. The CDR3 DNA sequence: TGTGCCCGCAGCTTAGAGGGGCCGGGGCTATCCGAGCAGTACTTC.

As regards this clonotype: Being one base from a much bigger clone, this may be a read error. This rearrangement joins TRBV7-2 to TRBJ1-1, with D uncertain. This CDR3 is 11 amino acids long. Germline assignment: CDR1 SGHTA and CDR2 FQGNSA. CDR3 in amino acids: CANSLKGEAFF. CDR3 in DNA: TGTGCCAACAGCCTCAAGGGTGAAGCTTTCTTT. The variable domain in full, with the rest retrieved from reference TRBV7-2 and TRBJ1-1, is GAGVSQSPSNKVTEKGKDVELRCDPISGHTALYWYRQSLGQGLEFLIYFQGNSAPDKSGLPSDRFSAERTGGSVSTLTIQRTQQEDSAVYLCANSLKGEAFFGQGTRLTVV.

On this clonotype: Since a far larger clone is one base different, this is likely a read error. It is likely a read error, because the conserved phenylalanine at the end of the CDR3 is missing. V gene TRBV5-6 combines with J gene TRBJ2-7; possibly TRBD2 for D (6 bases). The CDR3 is 12 residues long. Germline V gene data show CDR1 as SGHDT and CDR2 as YYEEEE. The V end was cut by 2 bases, the J end by 4 bases, with 7 bases between. The CDR3 sequence: CASSFGGYEQYL. CDR3 sequence (DNA): TGTGCCAGCAGCTTCGGGGGTTACGAGCAGTACCTC.

J is TRBJ1-5 and V is TRBV14; D not resolved. Germline V gives CDR1 SGHDN, CDR2 FVKESK. V shed 0 bases and J shed 3 bases, with 6 bases lying between them. There are 14 residues in the CDR3. The CDR3 sequence is CASSQEGYNQPQHF. DNA for the CDR3: TGTGCCAGCAGCCAAGAGGGGTACAATCAGCCCCAGCATTTT. Full variable domain (remainder filled in from reference TRBV14 and TRBJ1-5): EAGVTQFPSHSVIEKGQTVTLRCDPISGHDNLYWYRRVMGKEIKFLLHFVKESKQDESGMPNNRFLAERTGGTYSTLKVQPAELEDSGVYFCASSQEGYNQPQHFGDGTRLSIL.

This clonotype has ten or more counts. The V and J genes are TRBV2 and TRBJ1-1; 7 bases are shared with TRBD1. Germline trimming cut 0 bases from V and 3 bases from J; bases unmatched to any gene: 1. This CDR3 spans 14 amino acids. Germline lookup yields CDR1 SNHLY and CDR2 FYNNEI. The DNA of the CDR3 is TGTGCCAGCAGTGAAGCACAGGGGTACACTGAAGCTTTCTTT. This translates into CASSEAQGYTEAFF.

The chain is built from TRBV6-2 or TRBV6-3 and TRBJ2-3; D is unclear. Between the trimmed V and J ends, which lost 7 bases and 2 bases, there was a span of 19 bases. CDR1 and CDR2 (germline): MNHEY, SVGEGT. This CDR3 region has 16 residues. DNA of the CDR3: TGTGCCAGCAACCCGGGTATTCAGATCCACACAGATACGCAGTATTTT. The encoded protein is CASNPGIQIHTDTQYF.

This clonotype appeared many times. This CDR3 reads CASRGWTRQETQYF. CDR3 DNA: TGTGCCAGCAGGGGGTGGACCCGGCAGGAGACCCAGTACTTC. This chain connects TRBV28 to TRBJ2-5; no firm D call. The CDR3 consists of 14 residues. Germline CDR1 MDHEN, CDR2 SYDVKM. The ends were cut back, 6 bases at V and 5 bases at J, with 16 bases in the middle.

The sample holds many counts of this clonotype. The J gene is TRBJ2-2, the V gene TRBV20-1, with 7 bases aligning to TRBD2. The junction had 7 bases not matched to a gene; V was cut back by 1 base and J by 5 bases. Germline V gene sequence: CDR1 DFQATT, CDR2 SNEGSKA (reference sequence). The CDR3 covers 15 residues. The CDR3, as DNA: TGCAGTGCTAGAGTTTTGGCGGGAGTGACCGGGGAGCTGTTTTTT. Encoded protein: CSARVLAGVTGELFF.

J is TRBJ1-2 and V is TRBV20-1, with 7 bases matching TRBD1. This CDR3 comprises 14 residues. Losses at the gene ends were 1 base for V and 2 bases for J; bases not matched to a gene: 4. Germline CDR1 and CDR2: DFQATT and SNEGSKA (reference sequence). CDR3 coding DNA: TGCAGTGCTAGAGTCCGGGACAGCAACTATGGCTACACCTTC. It encodes CSARVRDSNYGYTF.

The gene calls are TRBV3-1 and TRBJ2-5; the D is unclear. Germline CDR1 is LGHDT and CDR2 is YNNKEL (reference sequence). Trimming removed 4 bases at V and 1 base at J, with 13 bases between. The CDR3 consists of 15 residues. The CDR3 reads CASSLYRHTQETQYF. For the CDR3, the DNA is TGTGCCAGCAGCCTATATAGACATACCCAAGAGACCCAGTACTTC.

The CDR3 DNA is TGCGCCAGCAGCCAAGTGGGGGCCCGGGGGGTCTTAAGGTTCGGGAATGAGCAGTTCTTC. This sequence encodes CASSQVGARGVLRFGNEQFF. V usage is TRBV4-3 and J usage is TRBJ2-1; D might be TRBD2 (7 bases). This CDR3 has 20 residues. Trimming took 1 base from V and 7 from J, leaving 29 bases between them. Germline V CDR1 and CDR2: LGHNA, YSLEER.

This clonotype was counted only a few times. J is TRBJ2-5 and V is TRBV20-1; possibly TRBD2 for D (5 bases). This CDR3 region has 16 residues. The germline gives CDR1 DFQATT, CDR2 SNEGSKA (reference sequence). V was clipped by 3 bases and J by 2 bases, with 19 bases between them. CDR3 DNA sequence: TGCAGTGCTAGCGAGGAACCCTGGACTTTACAAGAGACCCAGTACTTC. Translation gives CSASEEPWTLQETQYF.

The chain employs TRBV7-9 and TRBJ1-2, with D possibly TRBD1 on 5 matching bases. CDR3 size: 13 residues. Germline CDR1 SEHNR, CDR2 FQNEAQ (reference sequence). The ends were cut back, 5 bases at V and 4 bases at J, with 11 bases in the middle. This CDR3 is CASSAGQSYGYTF. Here the CDR3 DNA reads TGTGCCAGCAGCGCGGGGCAGAGCTATGGCTACACCTTC.